The T cell receptor (beta chain) under discussion was sequenced for a study of vaccination effects on CD4 cells after COVID-19. The study's findings and limits: Substantial clonal contraction characterized both infection- and vaccine-induced clones late after vaccination.

The method was immunoSEQ multiplex PCR; TCRdb's version includes in-frame clones alone and lacks a portion of them. The sample consists of about 38,000 clones, roughly 80% of them appearing once. Culturing for 9 to 10 days preceded CD4+ T cell isolation. It was on days 3 and 7 that half the medium was replaced with IL-2 medium. On this clone itself: The target antigen is unknown.

The ends were cut back, 4 bases at V and 3 bases at J, with 9 bases in the middle. The CDR3 is made up of 13 amino acids. The material was CD4+ T cells from PBMCs cultured without peptide, obtained before COVID-19 vaccination. This chain joins TRBV12-3 or TRBV12-4 and TRBJ1-1; D unclear. This clonotype was sampled from a human donor who received a COVID-19 vaccine. The DNA of the CDR3 is TGTGCCAGCAGTTGGCGTGTGCACACTGAAGCTTTCTTT. Encoded protein: CASSWRVHTEAFF.